This is a list of T cell receptor beta chains from one sample in a study of PD-L1 blockade in urothelial cancer. Produced via immunoSEQ multiplex PCR; TCRdb's table is partial and in-frame only. The sample yields over 75,000 clones, around 85% seen once. This specimen was PBMCs, taken around atezolizumab (anti-PD-L1) treatment. All receptors derive from a man aged 55 to 70 with urothelial cancer. CDR3s include the opening cysteine and the closing phenylalanine or tryptophan. The D gene is left open where the match is weak. Some rows mark clone size as missing; the rest say once, few, many or name a class of expanded clone.

V gene	J gene	clone size	D gene	CDR3 protein	CDR3 DNA
TRBV5-6	TRBJ2-1	-	TRBD2	CASSLMRGGLGNEQFF	TGTGCCAGCAGCTTGATGCGGGGGGGCCTGGGCAATGAGCAGTTCTTC
TRBV7-3	TRBJ2-2	-	-	CASSFSRGGELFF	TGTGCCAGCAGCTTTTCCCGGGGCGGGGAGCTGTTTTTT
TRBV2	TRBJ2-7	once	TRBD1	CASDGSDRSIHEQYF	TGTGCCAGCGACGGATCGGACAGGTCTATCCACGAGCAGTACTTC
TRBV29-1	TRBJ2-7	-	-	CSGGGTGQYEQYF	TGCAGCGGCGGGGGGACAGGGCAATACGAGCAGTACTTC
TRBV7-2	TRBJ2-7	-	-	CASKGRGSLYEQYF	TGTGCCAGCAAAGGCAGGGGTAGTCTCTACGAGCAGTACTTC
TRBV4-3	TRBJ2-3	-	-	CASSQEVGGNFGTQYF	TGCGCCAGCAGCCAAGAAGTGGGCGGGAATTTCGGTACGCAGTATTTT
TRBV7-7	TRBJ2-3	-	-	CASSQGLGSTDTQYF	TGTGCTAGCTCACAGGGTCTAGGCAGCACAGATACGCAGTATTTT
TRBV4-2	TRBJ2-7	-	-	CASSPLLGGVLSYEQYF	TGTGCCAGCAGCCCCTTGTTGGGCGGGGTCCTGTCCTACGAGCAGTACTTC
TRBV9	TRBJ2-6	-	-	CASSADRSGANVLTF	TGTGCCAGCAGCGCCGACAGATCTGGGGCCAACGTCCTGACTTTC
TRBV4-2	TRBJ2-6	-	-	CASSQMSTGANVLTF	TGTGCCAGCAGCCAAATGAGTACTGGGGCCAACGTCCTGACTTTC
TRBV10-3	TRBJ1-5	-	TRBD1	CAIRGDRGGQPQHF	TGTGCCATCAGGGGGGACAGGGGCGGTCAGCCCCAGCATTTT
TRBV19	TRBJ1-4	-	TRBD1	CASSIGRDRVHEKLFF	TGTGCCAGTAGTATAGGCCGGGACAGGGTACATGAAAAACTGTTTTTT
TRBV5-1	TRBJ2-7	-	-	CASSFTGSSYEQYF	TGCGCCAGCAGCTTTACAGGGAGCTCCTACGAGCAGTACTTC
TRBV6-5	TRBJ2-5	-	TRBD2	CASSYYPAGVGETQYF	TGTGCCAGCAGTTACTATCCAGCGGGAGTCGGAGAGACCCAGTACTTC
TRBV9	TRBJ2-7	few	TRBD1	CASSVDPTGVYEQYF	TGTGCCAGCAGCGTAGATCCGACAGGGGTCTACGAGCAGTACTTC
TRBV29-1	TRBJ2-5	-	-	CSVGLNQETQYF	TGCAGCGTTGGTCTAAATCAAGAGACCCAGTACTTC
TRBV27	TRBJ2-7	-	-	CASSLGRSSYEQYF	TGTGCCAGCAGCCTGGGGCGGAGCTCCTACGAGCAGTACTTC
TRBV5-1	TRBJ1-1	-	TRBD1	CASSALSGGQHIEAFF	TGCGCCAGCAGCGCACTCTCCGGGGGACAGCATATTGAAGCTTTCTTT
TRBV19	TRBJ2-1	-	TRBD2	CASSILLAGGDNEQFF	TGTGCCAGTAGTATATTACTAGCGGGGGGGGACAATGAGCAGTTCTTC
TRBV4-1	TRBJ1-2	-	-	CASSQDADSSRPFYGYTF	TGCGCCAGCAGCCAAGATGCGGACAGTAGTAGGCCTTTCTATGGCTACACCTTC
TRBV28	TRBJ2-7	-	TRBD2	CASSLNGRASYEQYF	TGTGCCAGCAGTTTAAACGGGAGGGCTAGTTACGAGCAGTACTTC
TRBV9	TRBJ1-1	-	TRBD1	CASGQGANTEAFF	TGTGCCAGTGGACAGGGGGCAAACACTGAAGCTTTCTTT
TRBV7-3	TRBJ2-5	-	-	CASSFSYGSETQYF	TGTGCCAGCAGCTTCTCTTACGGGAGTGAGACCCAGTACTTC
TRBV9	TRBJ2-1	-	TRBD2	CASSDDLSGRGYNEQFF	TGTGCCAGCAGCGACGACTTAAGCGGGAGGGGCTACAATGAGCAGTTCTTC
TRBV25-1	TRBJ2-5	-	-	CASSDERPRSQETQYF	TGTGCCAGCAGTGACGAAAGACCTAGATCGCAAGAGACCCAGTACTTC
TRBV5-6	TRBJ1-1	-	-	CASSYPNSPEAFF	TGTGCCAGCAGCTACCCCAACAGCCCTGAAGCTTTCTTT
TRBV30	TRBJ2-1	-	TRBD1	CAWSTGQGVNEQFF	TGTGCCTGGAGTACGGGACAGGGGGTAAATGAGCAGTTCTTC
TRBV19	TRBJ1-5	-	TRBD1	CASSPARGSGQPQHF	TGTGCCAGTAGTCCCGCCAGGGGGTCAGGTCAGCCCCAGCATTTT
TRBV30	TRBJ1-2	few	-	CAWSAGGANYGYTF	TGTGCCTGGAGCGCCGGCGGAGCTAACTATGGCTACACCTTC
TRBV28	TRBJ1-5	-	TRBD1	CASIEQGVWGNQPQHF	TGTGCCAGCATTGAACAGGGGGTATGGGGCAATCAGCCCCAGCATTTT
TRBV2	TRBJ2-2	-	TRBD1	CASSKQGFISGELFF	TGTGCCAGCAGCAAACAGGGGTTTATTTCCGGGGAGCTGTTTTTT